A selection of T cell receptor beta chains follows, all from one sample in a study of beta chain features in type 1 diabetes. The method was immunoSEQ multiplex PCR; TCRdb's version includes in-frame clones alone and lacks a portion of them. The sample lists hundreds of thousands of clones, over 9.5% occurring once. Sample: naive CD4+ T cells from blood. These receptors came from a woman aged 18-30 years in good health. Both conserved end residues are trimmed from each CDR3. The D gene is left open where the match is weak.

J,V,D,CDR3
TRBJ2-1,TRBV14,TRBD2,ASSPFTSGYNEQF
TRBJ2-1,TRBV7-9,TRBD2,ASSRAAGSSYNEQF
TRBJ2-3,TRBV25-1,TRBD1,ASSPGGKSDTQY
TRBJ2-7,TRBV7-6,-,ASSLRGERYEQY
TRBJ1-2,TRBV19,TRBD1,ASINRGIDYGYT
TRBJ2-2,TRBV15,-,ATSRGAVGSGELF
TRBJ2-1,TRBV14,TRBD2,ASSPSGSYNEQF
TRBJ2-1,TRBV6-1,-,ASSEGFQSYNEQF
TRBJ2-3,TRBV7-9,-,ASSLTVADTQY
TRBJ2-5,TRBV15,-,ATSKSRLVQWETQY
TRBJ2-5,TRBV18,-,ASSPPIMRGRQETQY
TRBJ2-3,TRBV7-3,-,ASSLIGGFNTDTQY
TRBJ1-1,TRBV5-1,-,ASSRGRTMNTEAF